Only one count was recorded for the clone carrying this T cell receptor (beta chain). This entry comes from a study of T cell responses to AZD1222 COVID-19 vaccine. The CDR3 spans 11 residues. Germline values: CDR1 LNHDA, CDR2 SQIVND (reference sequence). Deletions cut 6 bases from V and 1 base from J, with 4 bases between. Produced via immunoSEQ multiplex PCR; TCRdb's table is partial and in-frame only. The data hold 26,000 or so clones, with around nine tenths observed a single time. The source material was peripheral blood, sampled 28 days after the second AZD1222 dose. The TCR was taken from an adult who received the AZD1222 COVID-19 vaccine. V and J are TRBV19 and TRBJ2-7; D is unresolved. CDR3 sequence: CASRGSYEQYF. The CDR3 coding sequence is TGTGCCAGTAGGGGGTCCTACGAGCAGTACTTC. Supplemented by reference TRBV19 and TRBJ2-7, the full variable domain reads DGGITQSPKYLFRKEGQNVTLSCEQNLNHDAMYWYRQDPGQGLRLIYYSQIVNDFQKGDIAEGYSVSREKKESFPLTVTSAQKNPTAFYLCASRGSYEQYFGPGTRLTVT.